Shown below are 28 T cell receptor beta chains from a single sample sequenced in a study of early T cells in non-severe SARS-CoV-2 infection. TCRdb reprocessed the 5' RACE reads with MiXCR, giving one entry per CDR3 protein. The sample holds roughly 50,000 distinct CDR3 sequences, approximately 8.5% seen once. Sequences were obtained from whole blood. The receptor source for this set is an adult who was a healthcare worker with PCR-confirmed SARS-CoV-2 infection or an uninfected control (not recorded which).

V and J are TRBV5-5 and TRBJ2-2, with 8 nucleotides matching TRBD1. V was pared by 5 bases and J by 3 bases, with 6 bases of the junction left unmatched. Germline V lookup: CDR1 SGHKS, CDR2 YYEKEE (reference sequence). This CDR3 comprises 15 residues. CDR3: CASSTQGADTGELFF. CDR3 bases: TGTGCCAGCAGTACGCAGGGGGCGGACACCGGGGAGCTGTTTTTT. The full variable domain, with the rest looked up from reference TRBV5-5 and TRBJ2-2, is DAGVTQSPTHLIKTRGQQVTLRCSPISGHKSVSWYQQVLGQGPQFIFQYYEKEERGRGNFPDRFSARQFPNYSSELNVNALLLGDSALYLCASSTQGADTGELFFGEGSRLTVL.

This clonotype was seen ten or more times. The chain links TRBV29-1 to TRBJ2-1, with 13 nucleotides matching TRBD2. CDR1 is SQVTM, CDR2 ANQGSEA, per germline. V shed 4 bases, J shed 0 bases, and the junction held 0 bases outside the gene matches. This CDR3 has 15 residues. CDR3 in DNA: TGCAGCGTTGGGACTAGCGGGAGCTCCTACAATGAGCAGTTCTTC. Protein sequence: CSVGTSGSSYNEQFF.

This clonotype has a count of ten or more. The chain links TRBV30 to TRBJ2-6, with D tentatively TRBD1 or TRBD2 (5 bases each). The CDR3 consists of 16 residues. Germline-derived CDR1 and CDR2 are GTSNPN and SVGIG (reference sequence). With 6 bases removed from V and 0 bases from J, the gap between germline ends came to 15 bases. CDR3 DNA sequence: TGTGCCTGTAGCGATGCCGGGACCTCTGGGGCCAACGTCCTGACTTTC. The encoded protein is CACSDAGTSGANVLTF.

V gene TRBV18 combines with J gene TRBJ2-5, with 9 bases lining up with TRBD2. CDR3 length: 15 amino acids. The V segment lost 5 bases and the J segment 5 bases; nucleotides outside the gene matches: 9. CDR1 and CDR2 (germline): KGHSH, LQKENI. This CDR3 reads CASSLPSGRRETQYF. CDR3 bases: TGTGCCAGCTCATTGCCCAGCGGGAGGAGGGAGACCCAGTACTTC.

This clonotype turned up a few times. The chain links TRBV2 to TRBJ2-1, with unresolved D. Trimming cost V 4 bases and J 7 bases, with 14 bases left between them. This CDR3 is built from 14 residues. From germline, CDR1 is SNHLY and CDR2 FYNNEI. CDR3 sequence (DNA): TGTGCCAGCAGTGTAAGGCTAGTCCTTAATGAGCAGTTCTTC. Translating it yields CASSVRLVLNEQFF.

The chain joins TRBV12-3 or TRBV12-4 to TRBJ2-1, with D perhaps TRBD1 or TRBD2 (5 bases each). The CDR3 has 14 amino acids. Trimming left V 5 bases short and J 7 bases short, with 15 bases between. CDR3 sequence: CASSHTGARNEQFF. DNA for the CDR3: TGTGCCAGCAGTCACACCGGGGCCCGGAATGAGCAGTTCTTC.

Written as DNA, the CDR3 is TGTGCCAGCAGTGATAAGGGGGCGCAAGGGGTCGGGGAGCTGTTTTTT. Translated, it gives CASSDKGAQGVGELFF. The rearrangement uses TRBV25-1 and TRBJ2-2, with 7 bases fitting TRBD1. After removal of 3 bases from V and 7 bases from J, the junction contained 11 bases not matched to a gene. CDR1 is MGHDK, CDR2 SYGVNS, per germline. The CDR3 loop spans 16 amino acids.

This clonotype was detected a few times. The chain carries TRBV29-1 and TRBJ1-1; TRBD1 is a possible D gene (6 bases). Per germline, CDR1 SQVTM and CDR2 ANQGSEA. The V gene lost 3 bases and the J gene lost 5 bases, with 13 bases spanning the gap. This CDR3 comprises 13 residues. CDR3 in amino acids: CSVDRGLGTEAFF. CDR3 DNA sequence: TGCAGCGTTGACAGGGGTCTTGGGACTGAAGCTTTCTTT.

The chain couples TRBV19 to TRBJ1-5; 7 nucleotides match TRBD1. The CDR3 length is 14 residues. Per the germline V gene, CDR1 is LNHDA and CDR2 is SQIVND (reference sequence). Losses at the gene ends were 4 bases for V and 4 bases for J; bases not matched to a gene: 4. For the CDR3, the DNA is TGTGCCAGTAGTACTCGACAGGGAAATCAGCCCCAGCATTTT. It translates to CASSTRQGNQPQHF. The full variable domain, rest sourced from reference TRBV19 and TRBJ1-5, is DGGITQSPKYLFRKEGQNVTLSCEQNLNHDAMYWYRQDPGQGLRLIYYSQIVNDFQKGDIAEGYSVSREKKESFPLTVTSAQKNPTAFYLCASSTRQGNQPQHFGDGTRLSIL.

A few counts support this clonotype. The chain recombines TRBV6-2 or TRBV6-3 with TRBJ2-3, with 11 bases aligning to TRBD2. This CDR3 comprises 18 residues. Germline-derived CDR1 and CDR2 are MNHEY and SVGEGT. J was trimmed by 4 bases and V by 4 bases; bases with no gene match: 13. The CDR3 is CASSSPLALAGGADTQYF. The CDR3 nucleotides are TGTGCCAGCAGTTCGCCATTGGCCCTAGCGGGGGGTGCAGATACGCAGTATTTT.

The sample holds many counts of this clonotype. This rearrangement joins TRBV28 to TRBJ2-7; a possible D gene is TRBD2 (6 bases). The CDR3 totals 11 residues. V lost 11 bases and J 5 bases, leaving 13 bases between the germline ends. The germline CDR1 and CDR2 sequences are MDHEN and SYDVKM. In DNA form, the CDR3 reads TGTGCCGGAGGGGAACGCAACGAGCAGTACTTC. As protein: CAGGERNEQYF.

This clonotype was detected many times. This chain connects TRBV12-3 or TRBV12-4 to TRBJ2-5, with D perhaps matching TRBD2 (6 bases). Trimming cost V 2 bases and J 2 bases, with 12 bases left between them. The CDR3 contains 15 residues. As DNA, the CDR3 is TGTGCCAGCAGTTTAATGGCGGGGCTACAAGAGACCCAGTACTTC. Its translation is CASSLMAGLQETQYF.

Concerning this clonotype itself: It may be a read error: a sequence one base away is much more abundant. The chain has TRBV7-3 and TRBJ2-1; possibly TRBD1 for D (6 bases). The CDR3 runs 15 residues. Germline V lookup: CDR1 SGHTA, CDR2 FQGTGA. As DNA, the CDR3 is TGTACCAGCAGCCTTCCAGGGGTCGGGTACAATGAGCAGTTCTTC. It translates to CTSSLPGVGYNEQFF.

Sample share makes this clonotype medium-sized (0.01 to 0.1%). The chain joins TRBV15 to TRBJ2-7; D gene ambiguous. Germline CDR1 and CDR2: LNHNV and YYDKDF (reference sequence). The CDR3 is 17 residues long. V lost 3 bases, J lost 4 bases, and 22 bases lay in between. CDR3 sequence (DNA): TGTGCCACCAGCAGGCTTCAAACCGACGTTCCGTGGTACGAGCAGTACTTC. This sequence encodes CATSRLQTDVPWYEQYF.

Notes on this clonotype: Without the conserved terminal phenylalanine or tryptophan, this CDR3 likely stems from a read error. The chain uses TRBV7-8 and TRBJ1-6; D call uncertain. The CDR3 is 15 residues long. V lost 4 bases to trimming and J lost 13 bases, with 20 bases between them. Per the germline V gene, CDR1 is SGHVS and CDR2 is FQNEAQ. CDR3 sequence (DNA): TGTGCCAGCAGCTCTGACCGGACGGCGGTAGAGCCCCTCCACTAT. Amino acids: CASSSDRTAVEPLHY.

This clonotype has ten or more counts. The gene calls are TRBV6-6 and TRBJ1-4, with D perhaps TRBD1 (6 bases). Germline V gene sequence: CDR1 MNHNY, CDR2 SVGAGI (reference sequence). Trimming stripped 9 bases from V and 12 bases from J, with 26 bases between. The CDR3 runs to 15 residues. The DNA for the CDR3 is TGTGCCAGTGGAGAAGGGGAGGGGGTGAGGTTTGAACTGTTTTTT. Encoded protein: CASGEGEGVRFELFF.

This clonotype occurred many times. This chain joins TRBV20-1 and TRBJ1-1; D gene ambiguous. There are 13 residues in the CDR3. Trimming took off 6 bases at V and 3 bases at J, with 14 bases between the two ends. Germline CDR1 is DFQATT and CDR2 is SNEGSKA (reference sequence). CDR3 region: CSALRGEYTEAFF. For the CDR3, the DNA is TGCAGTGCCCTTCGCGGGGAATACACTGAAGCTTTCTTT.

In this sample, this clonotype turned up many times. This chain links TRBV10-3 with TRBJ1-5, with D perhaps matching TRBD1 (5 bases). This CDR3 comprises 17 residues. Trimming removed 3 bases from V and 1 base from J, with 16 bases in between. In germline, CDR1 is ENHRY, CDR2 SYGVKD. CDR3 in DNA: TGTGCCATCAGTGATGGGGGAACCATTGCCAGCAATCAGCCCCAGCATTTT. This encodes CAISDGGTIASNQPQHF.

Only a few counts were recorded for this clonotype. The chain carries TRBV5-1 and TRBJ2-1; possibly TRBD2 for D (5 bases). CDR3 length: 15 amino acids. Trimming took 1 base from V and 3 from J, leaving 11 bases between them. Germline values: CDR1 SGHRS, CDR2 YFSETQ. CDR3 sequence: CASSLSGGRYNEQFF. DNA for the CDR3: TGCGCCAGCAGCTTGAGTGGCGGGCGCTACAATGAGCAGTTCTTC.

The V call is TRBV27, the J call TRBJ1-1; 12 bases line up with TRBD1. Germline loops: CDR1 MNHEY, CDR2 SMNVEV (reference sequence). The V gene end was trimmed by 4 bases and the J gene end by 5 bases; junction bases not matched to a gene: 5. The CDR3 consists of 15 residues. The CDR3 spells CASSSGTGGATEAFF. CDR3 coding DNA: TGTGCCAGCAGTTCCGGGACAGGGGGCGCGACTGAAGCTTTCTTT.

This clonotype was seen ten or more times. This chain uses TRBV12-3 or TRBV12-4 with TRBJ2-7; unclear D gene. The CDR3 has 13 amino acids. The V end was cut by 3 bases, the J end by 3 bases, with 9 bases between. Written as DNA, the CDR3 is TGTGCCAGCAGTTTTCGGGCGGACTACGAGCAGTACTTC. Protein: CASSFRADYEQYF.

In this sample, this clonotype turned up a few times. V and J are TRBV6-5 and TRBJ1-3, with D possibly being TRBD1 (6 bases). The ends were cut back, 5 bases at V and 4 bases at J, with 12 bases in the middle. The V gene's germline CDR1 is MNHEY and CDR2 SVGAGI. The CDR3 runs 14 residues. The CDR3 region is CASSATGQGNTIYF. The CDR3 bases are TGTGCCAGCAGTGCAACGGGACAAGGAAACACCATATATTTT.

The chain's CDR3 is CASSYSIQASSYEQYF. CDR3 nucleotides: TGTGCCAGCAGTTACTCGATACAGGCTAGCTCCTACGAGCAGTACTTC. The chain employs TRBV6-5 and TRBJ2-7; possibly TRBD1 for D (5 bases). CDR3 size: 16 residues. Germline assignment: CDR1 MNHEY and CDR2 SVGAGI. The V and J ends lost 0 bases and 0 bases respectively, with 12 bases between them.

The rearrangement uses TRBV6-5 and TRBJ1-6; weak D call: TRBD1 (5 bases). With 0 bases removed from V and 8 bases from J, the gap between germline ends came to 11 bases. CDR1 is MNHEY and CDR2 is SVGAGI in the germline V gene. This CDR3 comprises 15 residues. The CDR3 here is CASSYSGQGDSPLHF. In DNA, the CDR3 is TGTGCCAGCAGTTACTCGGGGCAGGGTGATTCACCCCTCCACTTT.

This clonotype was counted many times. The rearrangement joins TRBV11-2 to TRBJ2-7; D not certain. Trimming took 5 bases from V and 0 from J, leaving 14 bases between them. The CDR3 has 15 residues. Germline V gene lookup returns CDR1 SGHAT and CDR2 FQNNGV. The CDR3 loop reads CASSPFQANSYEQYF. The CDR3 DNA sequence: TGTGCCAGCAGCCCATTTCAGGCTAACTCCTACGAGCAGTACTTC.

This clonotype was counted a few times. The rearrangement uses TRBV11-1 and TRBJ2-5; D ambiguous. Germline loops: CDR1 SGHAT, CDR2 FQDESV (reference sequence). V was pared by 1 base and J by 2 bases, with 8 bases between. This CDR3 contains 14 residues. CDR3: CASSLGASQETQYF. The CDR3 DNA sequence: TGTGCCAGCAGCTTAGGAGCGAGTCAAGAGACCCAGTACTTC.

This clonotype was detected ten times or more. The chain has TRBV11-2 and TRBJ2-7; 8 nucleotides line up with TRBD2. There are 15 residues in the CDR3. CDR1 is SGHAT, CDR2 FQNNGV, per germline. The trim removed 7 bases at V and 2 bases at J, leaving 10 bases unmatched. The CDR3 protein is CASTPPSGSPYEQYF. CDR3 in DNA: TGTGCCAGCACCCCCCCGAGCGGGAGCCCCTACGAGCAGTACTTC.

This clonotype has ten or more counts. The rearrangement joins TRBV5-1 to TRBJ1-4; TRBD1 matches at 11 bases. CDR3 length equals 16 residues. The germline V gene encodes CDR1 SGHRS and CDR2 YFSETQ. V was clipped by 4 bases and J by 7 bases; unmatched bases: 9. The CDR3 is CASSKNRDRGSEKLFF. CDR3 DNA sequence: TGCGCCAGCAGCAAGAACCGGGACAGGGGGAGTGAAAAACTGTTTTTT.